This T cell receptor (beta chain) was identified during a study of cytomegalovirus exposure and HLA in healthy donors. As to this clone: One junction end does not reproduce the germline sequence, and a read error may be involved.

PCR employed 60 Vbeta and 13 Jbeta primers. The repertoire was sequenced with immunoSEQ multiplex PCR; TCRdb's copy has only in-frame clones and lacks some. The sample comprises 120,000 to 150,000 clones, almost 80% of which are singletons, and approximately 0.97% rests with the top ten. The CDR3 is made up of 16 amino acids. Germline CDR1 SEHNR, CDR2 FQNEAQ (reference sequence). The sequencing input was PBMCs. The V call is TRBV7-9, the J call TRBJ1-2; TRBD1 might be the D (6 bases). The clonotype originates from a man between 18 and 35 years old in good health and CMV-seronegative. CDR3 sequence: CSSSPLDRQSNYGYTF. The CDR3 nucleotides read TGTTCCAGCAGCCCTCTGGACAGACAGTCTAACTATGGCTACACCTTC.